This TCR beta chain was profiled in a study of T cell responses to AZD1222 COVID-19 vaccine. Using immunoSEQ multiplex PCR, the repertoire was profiled, and TCRdb retains in-frame clones only, with some absent. The table has some 60,000 clones, over 60% seen once. The receptor was isolated from an adult who received the AZD1222 COVID-19 vaccine. Source: peripheral blood, taken 28 days after the second AZD1222 dose.

CDR3 loop: CASRARDSPLHF. Here the CDR3 DNA reads TGTGCCAGCAGGGCGAGAGATTCACCCCTCCACTTT. The V gene is TRBV12-3 or TRBV12-4, the J gene TRBJ1-6, with unresolved D. This CDR3 is built from 12 residues. V was cut by 6 bases and J by 8 bases, with 8 bases left in between.